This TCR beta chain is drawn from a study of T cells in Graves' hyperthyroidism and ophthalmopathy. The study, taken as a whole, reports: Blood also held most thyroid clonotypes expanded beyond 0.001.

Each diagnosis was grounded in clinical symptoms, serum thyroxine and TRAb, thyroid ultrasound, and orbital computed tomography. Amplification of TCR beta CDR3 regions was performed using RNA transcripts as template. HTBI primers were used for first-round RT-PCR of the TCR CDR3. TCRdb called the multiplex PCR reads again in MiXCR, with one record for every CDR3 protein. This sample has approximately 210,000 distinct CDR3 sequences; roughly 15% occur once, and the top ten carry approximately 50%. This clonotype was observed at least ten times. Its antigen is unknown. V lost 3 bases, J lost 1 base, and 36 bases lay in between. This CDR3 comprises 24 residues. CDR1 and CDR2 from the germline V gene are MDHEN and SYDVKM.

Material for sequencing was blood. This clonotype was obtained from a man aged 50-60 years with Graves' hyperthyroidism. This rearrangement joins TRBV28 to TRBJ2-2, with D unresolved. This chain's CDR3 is CASSFPFRLTFGKLKRQNTGELFF. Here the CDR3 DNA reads TGTGCCAGCAGTTTCCCGTTTAGACTGACATTTGGGAAACTGAAGCGACAGAACACCGGGGAGCTGTTTTTT.